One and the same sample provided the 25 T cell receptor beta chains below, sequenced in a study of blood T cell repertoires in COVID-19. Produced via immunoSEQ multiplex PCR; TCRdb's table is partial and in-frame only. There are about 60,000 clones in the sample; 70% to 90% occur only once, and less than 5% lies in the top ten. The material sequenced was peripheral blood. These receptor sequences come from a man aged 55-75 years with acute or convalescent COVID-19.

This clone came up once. CDR3 in amino acids: CASSPPANYGYTF. CDR3 nucleotide sequence: TGTGCCAGCTCACCCCCAGCGAACTATGGCTACACCTTC. V usage is TRBV18 and J usage is TRBJ1-2; no clear D. This CDR3 is built from 13 residues. The germline V gene has CDR1 KGHSH and CDR2 LQKENI. Trimming stripped 3 bases from V and 2 bases from J, with 7 bases between.

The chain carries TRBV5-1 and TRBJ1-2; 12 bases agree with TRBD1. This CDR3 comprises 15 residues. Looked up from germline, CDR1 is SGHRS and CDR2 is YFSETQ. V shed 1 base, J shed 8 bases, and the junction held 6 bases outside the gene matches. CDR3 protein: CASSLMGQGAGGYTF. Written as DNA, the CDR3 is TGCGCCAGCAGCTTGATGGGACAGGGGGCGGGAGGCTACACCTTC.

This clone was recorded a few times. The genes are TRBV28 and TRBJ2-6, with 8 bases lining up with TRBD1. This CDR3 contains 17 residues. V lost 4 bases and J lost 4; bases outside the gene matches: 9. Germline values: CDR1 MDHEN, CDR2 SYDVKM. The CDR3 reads CASSYPSGGRGANVLTF. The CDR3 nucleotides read TGTGCCAGCAGTTACCCCTCAGGGGGCAGGGGGGCCAACGTCCTGACTTTC. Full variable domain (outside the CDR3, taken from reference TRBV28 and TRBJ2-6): DVKVTQSSRYLVKRTGEKVFLECVQDMDHENMFWYRQDPGLGLRLIYFSYDVKMKEKGDIPEGYSVSREKKERFSLILESASTNQTSMYLCASSYPSGGRGANVLTFGAGSRLTVL.

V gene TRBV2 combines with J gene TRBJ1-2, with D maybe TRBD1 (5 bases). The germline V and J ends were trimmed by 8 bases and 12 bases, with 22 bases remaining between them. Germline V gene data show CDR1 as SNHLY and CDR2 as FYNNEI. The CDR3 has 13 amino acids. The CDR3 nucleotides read TGTGCCAGCGATGAGAACAGGCCCCCATTAGACACCTTC. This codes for CASDENRPPLDTF.

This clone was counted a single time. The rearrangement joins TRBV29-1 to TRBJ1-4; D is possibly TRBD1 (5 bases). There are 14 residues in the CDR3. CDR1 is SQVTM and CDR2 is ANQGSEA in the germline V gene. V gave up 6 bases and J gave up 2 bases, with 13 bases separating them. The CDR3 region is CSVGDYWTNEKLFF. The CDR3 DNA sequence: TGCAGCGTAGGGGACTATTGGACTAATGAAAAACTGTTTTTT.

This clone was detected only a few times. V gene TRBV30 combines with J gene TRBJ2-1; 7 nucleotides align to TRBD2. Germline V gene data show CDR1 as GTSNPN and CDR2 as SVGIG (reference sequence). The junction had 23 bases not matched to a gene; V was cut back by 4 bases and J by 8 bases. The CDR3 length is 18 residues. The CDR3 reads CAWKRGLGGRAPGDEQFF. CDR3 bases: TGTGCCTGGAAACGGGGGTTGGGCGGGAGAGCCCCCGGCGATGAGCAGTTCTTC.

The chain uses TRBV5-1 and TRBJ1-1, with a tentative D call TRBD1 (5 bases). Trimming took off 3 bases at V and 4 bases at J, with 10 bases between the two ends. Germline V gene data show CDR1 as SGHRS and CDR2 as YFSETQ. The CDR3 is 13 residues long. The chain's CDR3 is CASSSGGSTEAFF. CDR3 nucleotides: TGCGCCAGCAGCTCCGGGGGGTCCACTGAAGCTTTCTTT.

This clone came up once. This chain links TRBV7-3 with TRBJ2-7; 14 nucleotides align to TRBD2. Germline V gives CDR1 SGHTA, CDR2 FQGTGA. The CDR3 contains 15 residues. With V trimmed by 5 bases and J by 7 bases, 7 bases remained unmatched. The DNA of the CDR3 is TGTGCCAGCAGCGGAAGACTAGCGGGAGGGGCAGAGCAGTACTTC. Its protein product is CASSGRLAGGAEQYF.

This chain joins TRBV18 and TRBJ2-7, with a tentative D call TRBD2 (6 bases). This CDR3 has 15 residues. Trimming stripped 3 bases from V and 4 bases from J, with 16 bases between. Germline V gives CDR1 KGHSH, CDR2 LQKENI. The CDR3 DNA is TGTGCCAGCTCACCCCGCCGGGACTGGTATTACGAGCAGTACTTC. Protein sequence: CASSPRRDWYYEQYF.

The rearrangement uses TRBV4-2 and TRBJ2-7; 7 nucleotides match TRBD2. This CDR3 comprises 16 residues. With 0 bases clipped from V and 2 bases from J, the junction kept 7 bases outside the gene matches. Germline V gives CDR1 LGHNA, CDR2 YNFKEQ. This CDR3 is CASSQDHERGAYEQYF. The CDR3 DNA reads TGTGCCAGCAGCCAAGATCACGAGCGGGGCGCCTACGAGCAGTACTTC.

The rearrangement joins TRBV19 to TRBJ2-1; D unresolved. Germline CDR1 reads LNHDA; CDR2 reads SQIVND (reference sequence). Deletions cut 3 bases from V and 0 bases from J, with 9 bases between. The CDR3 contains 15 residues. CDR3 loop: CASSIMASSYNEQFF. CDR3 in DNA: TGTGCCAGTAGTATTATGGCATCCTCCTACAATGAGCAGTTCTTC.

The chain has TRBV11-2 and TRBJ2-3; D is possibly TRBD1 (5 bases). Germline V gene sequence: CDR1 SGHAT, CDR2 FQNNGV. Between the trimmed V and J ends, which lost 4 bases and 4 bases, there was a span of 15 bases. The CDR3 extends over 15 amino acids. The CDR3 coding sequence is TGTGCCAGCAGCTCAATCCGCCAGGGATCAGATACGCAGTATTTT. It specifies CASSSIRQGSDTQYF.

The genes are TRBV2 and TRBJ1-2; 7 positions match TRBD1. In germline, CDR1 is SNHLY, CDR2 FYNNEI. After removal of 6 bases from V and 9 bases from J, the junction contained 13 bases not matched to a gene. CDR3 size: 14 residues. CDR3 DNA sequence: TGTGCCAGCAGCAGGGGGTTGGTCGAAGTTAGCTACACCTTC. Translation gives CASSRGLVEVSYTF.

The CDR3 loop is CASSLPFTGTDTQYF. CDR3 sequence (DNA): TGTGCCAGCAGTTTACCCTTTACGGGCACAGATACGCAGTATTTT. The gene calls are TRBV2 and TRBJ2-3; D remains ambiguous. CDR1 is SNHLY, CDR2 FYNNEI, per germline. The CDR3 runs to 15 residues. Trimming left V 5 bases short and J 1 base short, with 13 bases between.

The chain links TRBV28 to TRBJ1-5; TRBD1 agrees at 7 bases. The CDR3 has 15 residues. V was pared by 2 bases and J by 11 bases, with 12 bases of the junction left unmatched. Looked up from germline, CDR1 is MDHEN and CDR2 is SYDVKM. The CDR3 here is CASSLTGDLLVAQHF. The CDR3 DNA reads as TGTGCCAGCAGTTTAACAGGGGATCTCTTAGTGGCCCAGCATTTT.

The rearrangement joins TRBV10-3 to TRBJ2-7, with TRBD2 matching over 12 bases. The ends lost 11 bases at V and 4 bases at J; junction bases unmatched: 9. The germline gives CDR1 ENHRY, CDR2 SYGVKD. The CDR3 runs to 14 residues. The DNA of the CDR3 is TGTGCCTCGAGGACTAGCGGGACCGAGTACGAGCAGTACTTC. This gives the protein CASRTSGTEYEQYF.

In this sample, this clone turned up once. DNA of the CDR3: TGTGCCAGTAGTACTATCGACAGGGGGCGAGTAAAACTGTTTTTT. Its translation is CASSTIDRGRVKLFF. The genes are TRBV19 and TRBJ1-4; 10 positions match TRBD1. Germline V gives CDR1 LNHDA, CDR2 SQIVND (reference sequence). The CDR3 totals 15 residues. V was clipped by 4 bases and J by 10 bases; unmatched bases: 9. Drawing the rest from reference TRBV19 and TRBJ1-4, the complete variable domain is DGGITQSPKYLFRKEGQNVTLSCEQNLNHDAMYWYRQDPGQGLRLIYYSQIVNDFQKGDIAEGYSVSREKKESFPLTVTSAQKNPTAFYLCASSTIDRGRVKLFFGSGTQLSVL.

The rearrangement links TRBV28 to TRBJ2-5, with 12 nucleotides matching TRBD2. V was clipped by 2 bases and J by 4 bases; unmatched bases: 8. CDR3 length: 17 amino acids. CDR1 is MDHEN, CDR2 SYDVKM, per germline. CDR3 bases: TGTGCCAGCAGTTTAGGGCTAGCGGGAGGGCCGGGAGAGACCCAGTACTTC. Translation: CASSLGLAGGPGETQYF.

The CDR3 loop reads CAISESWGDQPQHF. The CDR3 region has the DNA TGTGCCATCAGTGAGTCTTGGGGGGATCAGCCCCAGCATTTT. The chain links TRBV10-3 to TRBJ1-5; D is possibly TRBD1 (5 bases). The germline V and J ends were trimmed by 0 bases and 5 bases, with 8 bases remaining between them. This CDR3 has 14 amino acids. Looked up from germline, CDR1 is ENHRY and CDR2 is SYGVKD.

The DNA for the CDR3 is TGTGCCAGCAGTTCTCAGGGCTACAATGAGCAGTTCTTC. Its protein is CASSSQGYNEQFF. The chain joins TRBV27 to TRBJ2-1; tentatively, D is TRBD1 (5 bases). With 4 bases removed from V and 3 bases from J, the gap between germline ends came to 7 bases. The germline gives CDR1 MNHEY, CDR2 SMNVEV (reference sequence). This CDR3 region has 13 residues.

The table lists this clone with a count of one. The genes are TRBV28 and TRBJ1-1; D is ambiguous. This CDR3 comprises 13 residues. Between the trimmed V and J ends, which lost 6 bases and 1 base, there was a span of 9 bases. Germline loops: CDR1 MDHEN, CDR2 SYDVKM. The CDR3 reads CASSRDWNTEAFF. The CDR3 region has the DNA TGTGCCAGCAGCCGAGACTGGAACACTGAAGCTTTCTTT.

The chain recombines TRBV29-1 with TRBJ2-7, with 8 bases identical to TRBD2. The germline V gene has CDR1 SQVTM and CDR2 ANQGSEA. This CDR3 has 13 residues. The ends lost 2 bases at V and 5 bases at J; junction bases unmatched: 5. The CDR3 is CSVESSGSHEQYF. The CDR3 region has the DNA TGCAGCGTTGAATCCAGCGGGAGCCACGAGCAGTACTTC.

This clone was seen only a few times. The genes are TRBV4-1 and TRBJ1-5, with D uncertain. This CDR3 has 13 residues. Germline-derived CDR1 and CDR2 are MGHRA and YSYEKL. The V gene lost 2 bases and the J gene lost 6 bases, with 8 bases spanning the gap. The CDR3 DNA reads TGCGCCAGCAGCCAACGAGATGGTCAGCCCCAGCATTTT. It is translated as CASSQRDGQPQHF.

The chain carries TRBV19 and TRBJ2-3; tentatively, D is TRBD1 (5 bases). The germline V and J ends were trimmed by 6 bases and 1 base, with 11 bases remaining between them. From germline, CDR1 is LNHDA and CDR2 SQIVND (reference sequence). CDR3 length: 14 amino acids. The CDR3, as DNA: TGTGCCAGTAGGCGGTTAGGGGGCACAGATACGCAGTATTTT. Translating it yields CASRRLGGTDTQYF.

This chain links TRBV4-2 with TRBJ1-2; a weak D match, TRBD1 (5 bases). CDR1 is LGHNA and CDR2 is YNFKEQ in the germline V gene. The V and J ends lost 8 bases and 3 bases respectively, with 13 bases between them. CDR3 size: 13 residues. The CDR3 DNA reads TGTGCCAGCGCGTCCGGGGGGGACTATGGCTACACCTTC. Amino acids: CASASGGDYGYTF.